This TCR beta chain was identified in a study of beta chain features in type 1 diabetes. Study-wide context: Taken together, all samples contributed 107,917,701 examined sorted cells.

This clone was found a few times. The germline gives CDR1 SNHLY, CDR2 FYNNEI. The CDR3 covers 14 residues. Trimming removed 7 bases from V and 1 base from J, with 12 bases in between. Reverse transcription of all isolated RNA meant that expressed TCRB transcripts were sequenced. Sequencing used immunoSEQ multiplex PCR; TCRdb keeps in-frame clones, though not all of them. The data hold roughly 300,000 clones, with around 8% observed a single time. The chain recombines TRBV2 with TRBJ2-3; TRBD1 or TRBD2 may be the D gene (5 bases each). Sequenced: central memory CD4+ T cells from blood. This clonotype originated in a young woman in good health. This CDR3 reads CASTPRGRTDTQYF. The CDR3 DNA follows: TGTGCCAGCACACCCCGGGGCCGCACAGATACGCAGTATTTT.